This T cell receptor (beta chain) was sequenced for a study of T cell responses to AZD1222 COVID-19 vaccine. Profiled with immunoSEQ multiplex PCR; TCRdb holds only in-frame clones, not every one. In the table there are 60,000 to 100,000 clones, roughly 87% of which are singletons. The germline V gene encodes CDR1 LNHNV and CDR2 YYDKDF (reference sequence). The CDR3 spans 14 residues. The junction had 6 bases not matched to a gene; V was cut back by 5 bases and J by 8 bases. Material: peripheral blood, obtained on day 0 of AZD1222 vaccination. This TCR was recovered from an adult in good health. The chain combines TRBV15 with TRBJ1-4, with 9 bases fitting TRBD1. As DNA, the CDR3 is TGTGCCACCAGCCTCGGACAGGGGTCCGAAAAACTGTTTTTT. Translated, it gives CATSLGQGSEKLFF.